The 25 T cell receptor beta chains presented below share a single source sample, sequenced in a study of cytotoxic CD8 clonotypes in ibrutinib-treated CLL. TCRdb's table, derived via immunoSEQ multiplex PCR, lists solely in-frame clones and lacks some. The sample carries 150,000 to 200,000 clones, more than 75% recorded once. Specimen: PBMCs, collected after 12 months of ibrutinib treatment. The origin of the receptors is a human donor with chronic lymphocytic leukemia.

The CDR3 is CASSLKGGTGSASNYGYTF. The DNA for the CDR3 is TGTGCCAGCAGCCTGAAGGGCGGGACAGGGTCCGCTAGTAACTATGGCTACACCTTC. The chain has TRBV4-2 and TRBJ1-2; 9 bases map to TRBD1. Per the germline V gene, CDR1 is LGHNA and CDR2 is YNFKEQ. V lost 4 bases to trimming and J lost 1 base; unmatched junction nucleotides: 16. There are 19 residues in the CDR3.

The chain links TRBV10-3 to TRBJ1-3; 8 nucleotides agree with TRBD1. This CDR3 has 16 amino acids. The ends lost 4 bases at V and 0 bases at J; junction bases unmatched: 5. The germline V gene encodes CDR1 ENHRY and CDR2 SYGVKD. The CDR3 DNA reads TGTGCCATCAGTGGGGGACAGGCCAACTCTGGAAACACCATATATTTT. Amino acids: CAISGGQANSGNTIYF.

The V gene is TRBV6-5, the J gene TRBJ1-6, with no clear D. Trimming removed 6 bases at V and 10 bases at J, with 13 bases between. Germline-derived CDR1 and CDR2 are MNHEY and SVGAGI. The CDR3 is 13 residues long. The CDR3 sequence is CASSPEGGSPLHF. For the CDR3, the DNA is TGTGCCAGCAGCCCAGAAGGTGGATCACCCCTCCACTTT.

This clone was picked up a small number of times. The chain employs TRBV6-5 and TRBJ1-5; D unresolved. The ends were cut back, 2 bases at V and 2 bases at J, with 4 bases in the middle. The CDR3 extends over 13 amino acids. From germline, CDR1 is MNHEY and CDR2 SVGAGI. CDR3: CASSYGGNQPQHF. The CDR3 DNA reads TGTGCCAGCAGTTACGGTGGCAATCAGCCCCAGCATTTT.

The rearrangement joins TRBV28 to TRBJ2-1; 7 nucleotides agree with TRBD1. CDR3 length equals 15 residues. V gave up 6 bases and J gave up 2 bases; unmatched junction bases: 7. Per germline, CDR1 MDHEN and CDR2 SYDVKM. The CDR3 loop reads CASSTTDRAYNEQFF. The CDR3 DNA is TGTGCCAGCAGCACTACTGACAGGGCCTACAATGAGCAGTTCTTC.

This chain joins TRBV5-6 and TRBJ1-1, with D possibly matching TRBD1 (5 bases). Trimming removed 3 bases from V and 1 base from J, with 13 bases in between. Germline V gives CDR1 SGHDT, CDR2 YYEEEE. The CDR3 loop spans 15 amino acids. The CDR3 is CASSSLDRENTEAFF. Here the CDR3 DNA reads TGTGCCAGCAGCTCGCTTGACAGAGAGAACACTGAAGCTTTCTTT. The variable domain in full, with the rest retrieved from reference TRBV5-6 and TRBJ1-1, is DAGVTQSPTHLIKTRGQQVTLRCSPKSGHDTVSWYQQALGQGPQFIFQYYEEEERQRGNFPDRFSGHQFPNYSSELNVNALLLGDSALYLCASSSLDRENTEAFFGQGTRLTVV.

The chain carries TRBV4-3 and TRBJ2-5; no firm D call. This CDR3 has 12 amino acids. The ends were cut back, 3 bases at V and 5 bases at J, with 7 bases in the middle. Germline V gene sequence: CDR1 LGHNA, CDR2 YSLEER. The CDR3 nucleotides read TGCGCCAGCAGCCACCCCGGGGAGACCCAGTACTTC. This sequence encodes CASSHPGETQYF.

This clone has more than one count but fewer than ten. The chain couples TRBV2 to TRBJ1-4, with 7 bases aligning to TRBD1. The germline V gene encodes CDR1 SNHLY and CDR2 FYNNEI. The J segment lost 5 bases and the V segment lost 6 bases, leaving 3 bases of the junction unmatched. The CDR3 is made up of 13 amino acids. CDR3 sequence (DNA): TGTGCCAGCAGAAGGGGGCGAAATGAAAAACTGTTTTTT. Its translation: CASRRGRNEKLFF.

The chain links TRBV7-3 to TRBJ2-2; D may be TRBD1 or TRBD2 (5 bases each). The CDR3 covers 15 residues. V lost 2 bases, J lost 7 bases, and 14 bases lay in between. CDR1 SGHTA and CDR2 FQGTGA come from the germline V gene. The CDR3 DNA follows: TGTGCCAGCAGCTTAGGAAGTCCAGGGAGCGGGGAGCTGTTTTTT. This gives the protein CASSLGSPGSGELFF.

The V call is TRBV20-1, the J call TRBJ1-1; D gene ambiguous. The V and J ends lost 8 bases and 0 bases respectively, with 7 bases between them. Looked up from germline, CDR1 is DFQATT and CDR2 is SNEGSKA (reference sequence). The CDR3 has 11 residues. The CDR3 DNA follows: TGCAGTACACCGCTGAACACTGAAGCTTTCTTT. Encoded protein: CSTPLNTEAFF.

The chain has TRBV18 and TRBJ2-7; a weak D match, TRBD2 (5 bases). The germline V gene has CDR1 KGHSH and CDR2 LQKENI. The CDR3 is 16 amino acids. Trimming cost V 2 bases and J 3 bases, with 17 bases left between them. CDR3: CASSPIRTGVIYEQYF. The CDR3 DNA reads TGTGCCAGCTCACCAATTAGGACCGGGGTTATCTACGAGCAGTACTTC.

The chain has TRBV7-2 and TRBJ2-7, with TRBD2 matching over 8 bases. Germline values: CDR1 SGHTA, CDR2 FQGNSA. Germline trimming cut 3 bases from V and 4 bases from J; bases unmatched to any gene: 5. This CDR3 comprises 14 residues. CDR3 bases: TGTGCCAGCAGCTTCCGGGAGGGCCAGTACGAGCAGTACTTC. Protein sequence: CASSFREGQYEQYF.

The rearrangement uses TRBV28 and TRBJ1-3; tentative D call: TRBD1 (6 bases). Germline CDR1 is MDHEN and CDR2 is SYDVKM. The CDR3 runs to 16 residues. The V gene lost 5 bases and the J gene lost 0 bases, with 14 bases spanning the gap. In DNA, the CDR3 is TGTGCCAGCAGTCAGGGGACACTTGCCTCTGGAAACACCATATATTTT. It specifies CASSQGTLASGNTIYF.

The chain joins TRBV9 to TRBJ1-3; TRBD1 matches 9 bases. CDR1 and CDR2 (germline): SGDLS, YYNGEE. The CDR3 runs 16 residues. V lost 0 bases and J lost 6; bases outside the gene matches: 7. The CDR3 DNA reads TGTGCCAGCAGCGTAGATGACAGGGGGGGCGAAAACACCATATATTTT. Residues: CASSVDDRGGENTIYF.

The V call is TRBV9, the J call TRBJ1-2; D gene ambiguous. With 4 bases removed from V and 4 bases from J, the gap between germline ends came to 17 bases. The CDR3 length is 15 residues. Germline CDR1 SGDLS, CDR2 YYNGEE. CDR3 loop: CASSTPGVSVYGYTF. CDR3 DNA: TGTGCCAGCAGCACCCCCGGGGTGTCGGTCTATGGCTACACCTTC.

The chain is built from TRBV12-2 and TRBJ2-7; no check of the table's D call, TRBD1, against the DNA was made. TRBV12-2 is assigned pseudogene status. This CDR3 contains 19 residues. The CDR3 DNA reads TGTGCAAGTCGCTTAAAGGGACAGGGGGCCTCCCGGAGCTCCTACGAGCAGTACTTC. Its protein product is CASRLKGQGASRSSYEQYF.

The rearrangement joins TRBV2 to TRBJ2-5; unclear D gene. Germline CDR1 reads SNHLY; CDR2 reads FYNNEI. CDR3 length equals 13 residues. V lost 6 bases, J lost 7 bases, and 15 bases lay in between. The CDR3 DNA reads TGTGCCAGCAGATTGACTGGAGCTGGGACCCAGTACTTC. It is translated as CASRLTGAGTQYF.

V and J are TRBV5-6 and TRBJ2-1; 8 positions agree with TRBD1. CDR1 SGHDT and CDR2 YYEEEE come from the germline V gene. V was pared by 4 bases and J by 7 bases, with 16 bases of the junction left unmatched. CDR3 size: 17 residues. The CDR3 spells CASSPIGQGASLNEQFF. The CDR3 nucleotides read TGTGCCAGCAGCCCTATCGGTCAGGGGGCGTCCCTTAATGAGCAGTTCTTC.

This chain connects TRBV5-1 to TRBJ2-3; tentatively, D is TRBD1 (5 bases). V lost 4 bases and J 0 bases, leaving 9 bases between the germline ends. CDR3 length equals 14 residues. CDR1 and CDR2 (germline): SGHRS, YFSETQ. The CDR3 here is CASSQQVSTDTQYF. The CDR3 DNA is TGCGCCAGCAGCCAACAGGTTAGCACAGATACGCAGTATTTT.

The chain combines TRBV5-6 with TRBJ1-2; 7 positions match TRBD1. There are 15 residues in the CDR3. Looked up from germline, CDR1 is SGHDT and CDR2 is YYEEEE. After removal of 0 bases from V and 1 base from J, the junction contained 3 bases not matched to a gene. The CDR3 sequence: CASSLVDRYNYGYTF. The DNA of the CDR3 is TGTGCCAGCAGCTTGGTGGACAGGTATAACTATGGCTACACCTTC.

This sequence joins TRBV5-6 and TRBJ2-1; maybe TRBD2 (5 bases). The germline V and J ends were trimmed by 7 bases and 8 bases, with 19 bases remaining between them. The CDR3 spans 14 residues. Germline lookup yields CDR1 SGHDT and CDR2 YYEEEE. DNA for the CDR3: TGTGCCAGCCAACAGCTAAGCGGTTCAGATGAGCAGTTCTTC. Translation gives CASQQLSGSDEQFF.

The rearrangement links TRBV28 to TRBJ2-5; D unclear. Germline V gene sequence: CDR1 MDHEN, CDR2 SYDVKM. V was shortened by 6 bases and J by 1 base, with 30 bases between the two germline ends. The CDR3 has 20 amino acids. The CDR3 bases are TGTGCCAGCAGCCCCGGACCCCTAGGAACTCTCATTCTCGTCCAAGAGACCCAGTACTTC. It specifies CASSPGPLGTLILVQETQYF. Supplemented by reference TRBV28 and TRBJ2-5, the full variable domain reads DVKVTQSSRYLVKRTGEKVFLECVQDMDHENMFWYRQDPGLGLRLIYFSYDVKMKEKGDIPEGYSVSREKKERFSLILESASTNQTSMYLCASSPGPLGTLILVQETQYFGPGTRLLVL.

In regard to this clone: Additional DNA sequences in this sample encode the identical CDR3. This rearrangement joins TRBV19 to TRBJ2-3, with 11 positions matching TRBD1. This CDR3 contains 14 residues. Germline loops: CDR1 LNHDA, CDR2 SQIVND (reference sequence). The junction had 3 bases not matched to a gene; V was cut back by 6 bases and J by 4 bases. The CDR3 loop is CASRDRGRSDTQYF. The CDR3 DNA is TGTGCCAGTAGGGACAGGGGGCGATCAGATACGCAGTATTTT.

By share, this clone ranks as medium-sized. This rearrangement joins TRBV18 to TRBJ1-1; the D is unclear. This CDR3 comprises 13 residues. Trimming removed 2 bases from V and 5 bases from J, with 9 bases in between. Looked up from germline, CDR1 is KGHSH and CDR2 is LQKENI. The CDR3 sequence: CASSPKWGTEAFF. The CDR3, as DNA: TGTGCCAGCTCACCAAAGTGGGGTACTGAAGCTTTCTTT.

CDR3 nucleotides: TGTGCCAGTAGCAGTGGGCTAGCGGGCGGGAAGGGTAGCACAGATACGCAGTATTTT. Translation: CASSSGLAGGKGSTDTQYF. The gene calls are TRBV19 and TRBJ2-3, with 8 bases that match TRBD2. The CDR3 totals 19 residues. V shed 6 bases and J 0 bases; nucleotides not matched to a gene: 17. CDR1 and CDR2 (germline): LNHDA, SQIVND (reference sequence).